A selection of T cell receptor beta chains follows, all from one sample in a study of T cell changes during pregnancy in multiple sclerosis. Only in-frame clones appear in the TCRdb table, and some are missing; sequencing was by immunoSEQ multiplex PCR. The sample contains tens of thousands of clones, 91% of which appear only once. The sample consisted of CD4+ T cells from peripheral blood mononuclear cells, taken in the second trimester of pregnancy. Receptors were obtained from a female donor in good health, enrolled as a control in a pregnancy study. The CDR3 runs from the conserved cysteine through the conserved F or W. The order of the fields is V gene, J gene, D gene, clone size, CDR3 DNA, CDR3 protein. A D gene is named only where the DNA matches it firmly. The size entry is marked missing in some rows and otherwise reads once, few, many or a size class.

TRBV15	TRBJ1-2	NA	NA	TGTGCCACCAGCAGAGTCGCTCGGGACACAAGTTACTACACCTTC	CATSRVARDTSYYTF
TRBV4-1	TRBJ1-2	NA	once	TGCGCCAGCAGCGGCCCCGGGACTCAGAGGGGCTACACCTTC	CASSGPGTQRGYTF
TRBV7-8	TRBJ2-7	TRBD1	NA	TGTGCCAGCAGCTTTGGGGACAGCGCCTACGAGCAGTACTTC	CASSFGDSAYEQYF
TRBV28	TRBJ1-1	TRBD1	NA	TGTGCCAGCAGTTTAGGGGACAGGGGGCTGAACACTGAAGCTTTCTTT	CASSLGDRGLNTEAFF
TRBV10-3	TRBJ2-6	NA	NA	TGTGCCATCAGTGATCAGGTATTGGACACACCCTCTGGGGCCAACGTCCTGACTTTC	CAISDQVLDTPSGANVLTF
TRBV19	TRBJ1-2	NA	few	TGTGCCAGTAGTAGCGACTACCGCTATGGCTACACCTTC	CASSSDYRYGYTF
TRBV21-1	TRBJ2-3	NA	NA	TGTGCCAGCAGCAAAGGCGCATACCCCACAGATACGCAGTATTTT	CASSKGAYPTDTQYF
TRBV7-8	TRBJ2-1	TRBD2	once	TGTGCCAGCAGCTTCACCATAGCGGGGGGGCTCTACAATGAGCAGTTCTTC	CASSFTIAGGLYNEQFF
TRBV9	TRBJ2-1	TRBD2	NA	TGTGCCAGCAGCGTAGTAGCGGGGAAAGGCTACAATGAGCAGTTCTTC	CASSVVAGKGYNEQFF
TRBV29-1	TRBJ2-1	NA	NA	TGCAGCGTTGTTATACTAGGCGATGAGCAGTTCTTC	CSVVILGDEQFF
TRBV7-9	TRBJ2-6	NA	NA	TGTGCCGGCTCCTGGTTGTCCTCTGGGGCCAACGTCCTGACTTTC	CAGSWLSSGANVLTF
TRBV5-1	TRBJ2-1	TRBD2	NA	TGCGCCAGCAGCCTGGGACTAAATAACAATGAGCAGTTCTTC	CASSLGLNNNEQFF
TRBV6-1	TRBJ2-3	NA	NA	TGTGCCAGCAGAGACCTTCGGGACACAGATACGCAGTATTTT	CASRDLRDTDTQYF
TRBV5-8	TRBJ1-2	NA	NA	TGTGCCAGCAGCTTGGACAGGTTCTATGGCTACACCTTC	CASSLDRFYGYTF
TRBV5-5	TRBJ2-1	TRBD2	once	TGTGCCAGCAGCCCTACTAGCGAGCAGGGCTACAATGAGCAGTTCTTC	CASSPTSEQGYNEQFF
TRBV6-1	TRBJ1-2	NA	NA	TGTGCCAGCAGTCAGGATCCCACTAACTATGGCTACACCTTC	CASSQDPTNYGYTF
TRBV9	TRBJ2-7	TRBD2	few	TGTGCCAGCAGCGTGGAAGCAGCGGGAGTAACTATCTACGAGCAGTACTTC	CASSVEAAGVTIYEQYF
TRBV2	TRBJ2-6	TRBD1	NA	TGTGCCAGCAGAGCGACCGGGACAGGGTCCCCCTCGGGGGCCAACGTCCTGACTTTC	CASRATGTGSPSGANVLTF
TRBV5-1	TRBJ2-5	TRBD2	NA	TGCGCCAGCAGCTTGGCGGCGGGAGGGGTGGAGACCCAGTACTTC	CASSLAAGGVETQYF
TRBV19	TRBJ2-7	NA	NA	TGTGCCAGTAGTCCAGACTTGACCGTATCCTACGAGCAGTACTTC	CASSPDLTVSYEQYF
TRBV19	TRBJ1-5	NA	NA	TGTGCCAGTAGTCCCAAGCGGACCGGCCAGCCCCAGCATTTT	CASSPKRTGQPQHF
TRBV2	TRBJ2-7	NA	NA	TGTGCCAGCAGTGCTAGGAACGGTGCCTACGAGCAGTACTTC	CASSARNGAYEQYF
TRBV5-1	TRBJ2-3	NA	NA	TGCGCCAGCAGCTTCAGGGCCACAGATACGCAGTATTTT	CASSFRATDTQYF
TRBV11-2	TRBJ2-5	TRBD2	NA	TGTGCCAGCAGGGGTAGCGGGGGGGCAGGGGAGACCCAGTACTTC	CASRGSGGAGETQYF
TRBV6-1	TRBJ2-7	TRBD1	NA	TGTGCCAGCAGTTGGACAGGGCTCGCCTACGAGCAGTACTTC	CASSWTGLAYEQYF
TRBV5-8	TRBJ2-3	NA	once	TGTGCCAGCAGCTTCCGACTGGCCTACAGCACAGATACGCAGTATTTT	CASSFRLAYSTDTQYF
TRBV23-1	TRBJ1-4	NA	NA	TGCGCCAGCAGTCAAGTAAGCAGGGAAGTTGCTAATGAAAAACTGTTTTTT	CASSQVSREVANEKLFF
TRBV5-1	TRBJ2-1	NA	NA	TGCGCCAGCAGCTTGGGAGGACAGACCTACAATGAGCAGTTCTTC	CASSLGGQTYNEQFF
TRBV11-3	TRBJ1-1	NA	NA	TGTGCCAGCAGCCCCTCCGGAGGAGGGAAGAAAACTGAAGCTTTCTTT	CASSPSGGGKKTEAFF
TRBV15	TRBJ1-3	NA	NA	TGTGCCACCAGGCCCGAGCTCGGGGGAAACACCATATATTTT	CATRPELGGNTIYF
TRBV28	TRBJ1-3	NA	NA	TGTGCCAGCAGTTTGGCTCACTCTGGAAACACCATATATTTT	CASSLAHSGNTIYF
TRBV19	TRBJ1-1	TRBD1	NA	TGTGCCAGTGATGAAGGACAGGGAATTATTGGAGCTTTCTTT	CASDEGQGIIGAFF
TRBV10-3	TRBJ1-1	TRBD1	NA	TGTGCCATCAGTGAGCTCCGACAGGGAGGCTTGAACACTGAAGCTTTCTTT	CAISELRQGGLNTEAFF
TRBV11-2	TRBJ2-1	TRBD2	NA	TGTGCCAGCAAGCGGGCTAGCGGGCCCCAAGACAATGAGCAGTTCTTC	CASKRASGPQDNEQFF
TRBV5-5	TRBJ2-6	TRBD1	NA	TGTGCCAGCAGCGCGGGACAGGGCAGATCTGGGGCCAACGTCCTGACTTTC	CASSAGQGRSGANVLTF
TRBV19	TRBJ1-4	TRBD1	NA	TGTGCCAGTAGTACAGGGACAGGGGATGAAAAACTGTTTTTT	CASSTGTGDEKLFF
TRBV5-4	TRBJ2-1	NA	NA	TGTGCCAGCAGCCCCTCGGGGTTGGGTGAGCAGTTCTTC	CASSPSGLGEQFF
TRBV28	TRBJ2-3	TRBD2	NA	TGTGCCAGCAGTCCTAGCGGAAGCACAGATACGCAGTATTTT	CASSPSGSTDTQYF
TRBV5-1	TRBJ2-1	TRBD2	NA	TGCGCCAGCAGCTTGAGGACTAGCGGGGGGGCTCGTGAGCAGTTCTTC	CASSLRTSGGAREQFF